The clone carrying this TCR beta chain has a handful of counts. Its target is unknown. The TCR library protocol was used to attach unique molecular identifiers. These identifiers were attached to individual cDNA molecules. One entry per CDR3 protein results from TCRdb running MiXCR on the 5' RACE reads. The repertoire holds 50,000 or so distinct CDR3 sequences, with about 12% as singletons. These data are taken from a study of early T cells in non-severe SARS-CoV-2 infection. General observations from the study: VDJdb matching favored anti-spike CD8 responses, missing private and CD4 specificities.

This CDR3 is built from 16 residues. The V segment lost 1 base and the J segment 6 bases; nucleotides outside the gene matches: 9. The germline V gene encodes CDR1 LGHNA and CDR2 YSLEER. This chain uses TRBV4-3 with TRBJ2-3, with TRBD2 matching 8 bases. What was sequenced was whole blood. The sequence derives from an adult who was a healthcare worker with PCR-confirmed SARS-CoV-2 infection or an uninfected control (not recorded which). Here the CDR3 reads CASSQVGGLEVDTQYF. The CDR3, as DNA: TGCGCCAGCAGCCAAGTTGGGGGACTAGAAGTCGATACGCAGTATTTT.